This is a list of T cell receptor beta chains from one sample in a study of T cell repertoires in cytomegalovirus infection. TCRdb passed the reads through MiXCR, listing each CDR3 protein once. Of around 77,000 distinct CDR3 sequences in the sample, 20% to 25% were seen once. These TCRs' antigens remain unknown. Specimen: CD8+ T cells from cultured PBMCs, collected from culture after CMV antigen stimulation. The receptor set was obtained from a human donor in good health (CMV status not recorded). Some clones in this sample may be carry-over from other donors' samples. Both conserved end residues are part of each CDR3. The D gene is left open where the match is weak. A clone size is listed for some rows: how often the clone was seen (once, few, many), or a class if it is expanded.

>TRBV7-2|NA|TRBJ1-5|NA
TGTGCCAGCAGCCCGACTTTGGGTAGCAATCAGCCCCAGCATTTT
CASSPTLGSNQPQHF
>TRBV7-8|NA|TRBJ1-1|NA
TGTGCCAGCAGCGAGACGGCCTTT
CASSETAF
>TRBV7-8|NA|TRBJ2-7|TRBD2
TGTGCCAGCAGCTTGGGACTAGCGGGAGATGCCTACGAGCAGTACTTC
CASSLGLAGDAYEQYF
>TRBV10-3|NA|TRBJ1-1|NA
TGTGCCACCCAGAACCCGGGGAACACTGAAGCTTTCTTT
CATQNPGNTEAFF
>TRBV4-1|few|TRBJ1-1|NA
TGCGCCAGCAGCCACCCAGGGCAGGGAACGAACACTGAAGCTTTCTTT
CASSHPGQGTNTEAFF
>TRBV7-2|NA|TRBJ2-1|TRBD1
TGTGCCAGCAGCATAAACCGGGACAGGGGGCGAGCCTACAATGAGCAGTTCTTC
CASSINRDRGRAYNEQFF
>TRBV6-6|few|TRBJ1-1|NA
TGTGCCAGCAGTTACTATCAGGGAAGGGCTGAAGCTTTCTTT
CASSYYQGRAEAFF
>TRBV7-6|NA|TRBJ1-5|NA
TGTGCCAGCAGCTTAGAAGGGTACAGACTGAATCAGCCCCAGCATTTT
CASSLEGYRLNQPQHF
>TRBV20-1|NA|TRBJ1-1|NA
TGCAGTTATAGGGACGGGCACACTGAAGCTTTCTTT
CSYRDGHTEAFF
>TRBV11-2|NA|TRBJ2-5|TRBD2
TGTGCCAGCAGCTACCGGGGGGGGCCGGGGGAGACCCAGTACTTC
CASSYRGGPGETQYF
>TRBV6-1|NA|TRBJ1-2|NA
TGTGCCAGCAGCTCCTTCGACAGCCATGGCTACACCTTC
CASSSFDSHGYTF
>TRBV15|NA|TRBJ1-1|NA
TGTGCCACCAGCAGAGACCCCCGCGAATGGGGTATCACTGAAGCTTTCTTT
CATSRDPREWGITEAFF
>TRBV29-1|NA|TRBJ2-5|TRBD1
TGCAGCGTCTGGACAGGGGAGGTGACCCAGTACTTC
CSVWTGEVTQYF
>TRBV10-2|NA|TRBJ1-1|NA
TGCGCCAGCAGTGAGTCTTGGGGCACTGAAGCTTTCTTT
CASSESWGTEAFF
>TRBV7-8|few|TRBJ2-5|NA
TGTGCCAGCAGCTTAACTGGACAGAGACGGGAGACCCAGTACTTC
CASSLTGQRRETQYF
>TRBV12-3/TRBV12-4|NA|TRBJ2-1|NA
TGTGCCAGCAGTCCCACAGGGCCTGAGCAGTTCTTC
CASSPTGPEQFF
>TRBV6-1|few|TRBJ2-2|TRBD2
TGTGCCAGCGTGGGTCAGGGCGGGAGTTCCACCGGGGAGCTGTTTTTT
CASVGQGGSSTGELFF
>TRBV7-6|few|TRBJ2-3|NA
TGTGCCAGCAGCTTAGTTGGACAACGAAGCACAGATACGCAGTATTTT
CASSLVGQRSTDTQYF
>TRBV11-2|few|TRBJ1-1|NA
TGTGCCAGCAGACCTACAGGGCCGCTGAACACTGAAGCTTTCTTT
CASRPTGPLNTEAFF
>TRBV7-2|NA|TRBJ2-5|NA
TGTGCCAGCAGCCCCGCGACGGGCGGGGCCCAGTACTTC
CASSPATGGAQYF
>TRBV6-1|few|TRBJ1-4|NA
TGTGCCAGCAGTGAAGCGAGGGTTTGGGATAATGAAAAACTGTTTTTT
CASSEARVWDNEKLFF
>TRBV4-3|NA|TRBJ1-1|TRBD1
TGCGCCAGCAGCCAAGGGATGGAGGGACAGACTGAAGCTTTCTTT
CASSQGMEGQTEAFF
>TRBV7-2|few|TRBJ2-5|TRBD1
TGTGCCAGCAGCCCGCCTGGGACAGGGGAGACCCAGTACTTC
CASSPPGTGETQYF
>TRBV2|few|TRBJ2-1|TRBD2
TGTGCCAGCTTTTGGACTAGCGGGGGATACAATGAGCAGTTCTTC
CASFWTSGGYNEQFF
>TRBV28|NA|TRBJ1-6|NA
TGTGCCAGCAGTTTACAGGGAAGGCAATCACCCCTCCACTTT
CASSLQGRQSPLHF
>TRBV7-8|many|TRBJ2-1|NA
TGTGCCAGCAGCTTTCTATCTGGCGGTTACAATGAGCAGTTCTTC
CASSFLSGGYNEQFF
>TRBV28|many|TRBJ1-1|NA
TGTGCCAGCAGTTTCGGCGGGGCAGCGATGAACACTGAAGCTTTCTTT
CASSFGGAAMNTEAFF
>TRBV12-3/TRBV12-4|NA|TRBJ2-3|NA
TGTGCCAGCACCAATTTGATTAGCACAGATACGCAGTATTTT
CASTNLISTDTQYF
>TRBV7-7|NA|TRBJ2-7|NA
TGTGCCAGCAGCTTTAGCGTGGGCTCCTACGAGCAGTACTTC
CASSFSVGSYEQYF
>TRBV6-5|NA|TRBJ1-1|NA
TGTGCCAGCAGTTACTCGACCGGGGGGTACACTGAAGCTTTCTTT
CASSYSTGGYTEAFF
>TRBV7-2|NA|TRBJ1-1|NA
TGTGCCAGCAGCTTAGACTCACGGCGGAGTGAAGCTTTCTTT
CASSLDSRRSEAFF
>TRBV19|NA|TRBJ2-5|NA
TGTGCCAGTAGTATAGACACGGGGCCGGAGACCCAGTACTTC
CASSIDTGPETQYF
>TRBV7-6|NA|TRBJ2-7|NA
TGTGCCAGCAGCTTAGGCGTGGACGAGCAGTACTTC
CASSLGVDEQYF
>TRBV6-1|NA|TRBJ1-3|NA
TGTGCCAGCAGTGACCGGGGATTGGCTGGAAACACCATATATTTT
CASSDRGLAGNTIYF
>TRBV7-8|few|TRBJ2-3|TRBD2
TGTGCCAGCAGCCTTCGGGAGGGGGGCAACCCTAGCACAGATACGCAGTATTTT
CASSLREGGNPSTDTQYF
>TRBV7-9|NA|TRBJ1-6|NA
TGTGCCAGCAGCAAGATAACGGGGTCACCCCTCCACTTT
CASSKITGSPLHF
>TRBV7-2|NA|TRBJ1-6|TRBD1
TGTGCCAGCAGCCTCCCCGAGACAGGGGATTCACCCCTCCACTTT
CASSLPETGDSPLHF
>TRBV12-3/TRBV12-4|few|TRBJ2-1|TRBD2
TGTGCCAGCAGTCGAACTAGCGGGGGGGCAGTTGAGCAGTTCTTC
CASSRTSGGAVEQFF
>TRBV15|NA|TRBJ2-7|NA
TGTGCCACCAGCAGAGATCTTGGCCGAGCCTACGAGCAGTACTTC
CATSRDLGRAYEQYF
>TRBV19|NA|TRBJ1-5|NA
TGTGCCAGTAGTATAGCTGGGGAGAGGAGCAATCAGCCCCAGCATTTT
CASSIAGERSNQPQHF
>TRBV28|NA|TRBJ1-5|NA
TGTGCCAGCAGTTTTACTGTGCGGCAGCCCCAGCATTTT
CASSFTVRQPQHF
>TRBV28|few|TRBJ2-7|TRBD1
TGTGCCAGCAGTTGGGGACAGTCCTACGAGCAGTACTTC
CASSWGQSYEQYF
>TRBV7-9|NA|TRBJ1-4|NA
TGTGCCAGCAGCCAGACGGAAGTTAATGAAAAACTGTTTTTT
CASSQTEVNEKLFF
>TRBV4-3|NA|TRBJ1-5|NA
TGCGCCAGCAGCCAAGCTCGGATGCCAACTAGCAATCAGCCCCAGCATTTT
CASSQARMPTSNQPQHF
>TRBV12-3/TRBV12-4|once|TRBJ1-5|NA
TGTGCCAGCAGTTTTGGGGTCGGCAATCAGCCCCAGCATTTT
CASSFGVGNQPQHF
>TRBV27|many|TRBJ2-3|NA
TGTGCCACCAGAGGGATAGCAGATACGCAGTATTTT
CATRGIADTQYF
>TRBV4-3|NA|TRBJ2-3|NA
TGCGCCAGCAGCCAAGGTGGTACGCAGTATTTT
CASSQGGTQYF
>TRBV7-8|NA|TRBJ2-1|TRBD2
TGTGCCAGCAGCCTGCGACTAGCGGGGGGGCCCTATGAGCAGTTCTTC
CASSLRLAGGPYEQFF
>TRBV5-4|few|TRBJ2-1|NA
TGTGCCAGCAGCCCGGTAGGCGGTAGCTCCTACAATGAGCAGTTCTTC
CASSPVGGSSYNEQFF
>TRBV4-1|NA|TRBJ2-1|TRBD1
TGCGCCAGCAGCCAAGCGATCCCATTACAGGGGCCGTCCTACAATGAGCAGTTCTTC
CASSQAIPLQGPSYNEQFF
>TRBV12-3/TRBV12-4|NA|TRBJ1-5|NA
TGTGCCAGCAGTTCGGGAGGGGGGGGCAGGCAGCCCCAGCATTTT
CASSSGGGGRQPQHF
>TRBV6-6|NA|TRBJ2-7|TRBD1
TGTGCCAGCAGTTTTCCCGGACAGGGGGGTAGGGTCGAGCAGTACTTC
CASSFPGQGGRVEQYF
>TRBV7-6|NA|TRBJ2-1|NA
TGTGCCAGCAGCTTACGCAGGGATCTCTACAATGAGCAGTTCTTC
CASSLRRDLYNEQFF
>TRBV4-2|NA|TRBJ2-3|NA
TGTGCCAGCAGCCTATCAGGGGATGGCGGGGGAAGGAAAGATACGCAGTATTTT
CASSLSGDGGGRKDTQYF
>TRBV13|NA|TRBJ2-7|TRBD1
TGTGCCAGCAGCTTCGGACAGGGGGCGGGCTACGAGCAGTACTTC
CASSFGQGAGYEQYF